Listed here are 4 T cell receptor beta chains from one sample, sequenced in a study of CD8 T cells in ankylosing spondylitis. TCRdb itself ran the 5' RACE reads through MiXCR, one entry per CDR3 protein. The profile covers approximately 15,000 distinct CDR3 sequences, with over 2.5% appearing a single time and approximately 8.7% taken by the ten largest. The material sequenced was blood, either unsorted or a sorted T cell fraction (not recorded which). The receptors shown here come from a male donor with ankylosing spondylitis or in good health (not recorded which).

This clonotype was counted many times. This chain links TRBV9 with TRBJ2-3; D remains ambiguous. The length of the CDR3 is 14 residues. Germline V gene sequence: CDR1 SGDLS, CDR2 YYNGEE. With 0 bases removed from V and 2 bases from J, the gap between germline ends came to 7 bases. The CDR3 loop reads CASSVVGFTDTQYF. The CDR3 DNA reads as TGTGCCAGCAGCGTAGTAGGCTTCACAGATACGCAGTATTTT. The full variable domain, in which reference TRBV9 and TRBJ2-3 provide the parts outside the CDR3, is DSGVTQTPKHLITATGQRVTLRCSPRSGDLSVYWYQQSLDQGLQFLIQYYNGEERAKGNILERFSAQQFPDLHSELNLSSLELGDSALYFCASSVVGFTDTQYFGPGTRLTVL.

This clonotype was found a few times. V usage is TRBV9 and J usage is TRBJ2-5, with 10 bases fitting TRBD2. In germline, CDR1 is SGDLS, CDR2 YYNGEE. After removal of 0 bases from V and 7 bases from J, the junction contained 9 bases not matched to a gene. The CDR3 runs 16 residues. Here the CDR3 reads CASSVGQLAGLGTQYF. The CDR3 coding sequence is TGTGCCAGCAGCGTAGGTCAACTAGCGGGGTTGGGGACCCAGTACTTC.

This clonotype came up many times. J is TRBJ2-5 and V is TRBV9, with no clear D. The length of the CDR3 is 14 residues. Germline V gives CDR1 SGDLS, CDR2 YYNGEE. Trimming pared 3 bases from V and 5 bases from J, leaving 14 bases between. The CDR3 sequence is CASSAGPTRETQYF. In nucleotides, the CDR3 is TGTGCCAGCAGCGCCGGACCAACGAGGGAGACCCAGTACTTC.

This clonotype was seen repeatedly, ten times or more. The chain combines TRBV9 with TRBJ2-3; TRBD1 agrees at 8 bases. The CDR3 totals 15 residues. Germline V lookup: CDR1 SGDLS, CDR2 YYNGEE. J lost 4 bases, V lost 4 bases, and 8 bases had no gene match. The chain's CDR3 is CASSPGQGNPDTQYF. The CDR3 DNA sequence: TGTGCCAGCAGCCCCGGACAGGGAAACCCAGATACGCAGTATTTT.